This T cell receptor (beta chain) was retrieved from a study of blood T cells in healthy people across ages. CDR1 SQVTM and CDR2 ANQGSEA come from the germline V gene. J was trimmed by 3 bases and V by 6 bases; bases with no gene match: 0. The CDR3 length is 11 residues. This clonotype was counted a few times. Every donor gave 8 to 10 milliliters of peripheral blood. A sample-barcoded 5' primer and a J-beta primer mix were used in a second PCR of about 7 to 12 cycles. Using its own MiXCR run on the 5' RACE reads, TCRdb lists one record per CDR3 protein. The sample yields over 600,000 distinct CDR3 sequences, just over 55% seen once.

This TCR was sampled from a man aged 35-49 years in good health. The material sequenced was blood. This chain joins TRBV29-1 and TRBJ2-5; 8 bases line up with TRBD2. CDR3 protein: CSVAGEETQYF. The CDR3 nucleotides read TGCAGCGTAGCGGGGGAAGAGACCCAGTACTTC.